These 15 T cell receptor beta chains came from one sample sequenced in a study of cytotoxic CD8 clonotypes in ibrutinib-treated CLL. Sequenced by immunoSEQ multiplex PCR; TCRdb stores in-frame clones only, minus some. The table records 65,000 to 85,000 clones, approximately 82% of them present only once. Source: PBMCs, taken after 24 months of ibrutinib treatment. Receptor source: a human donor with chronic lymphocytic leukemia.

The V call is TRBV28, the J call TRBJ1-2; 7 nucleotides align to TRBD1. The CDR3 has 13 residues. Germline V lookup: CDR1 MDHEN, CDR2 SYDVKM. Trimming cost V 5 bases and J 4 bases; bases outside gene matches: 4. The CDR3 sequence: CASSPDRLYGYTF. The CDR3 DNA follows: TGTGCCAGCAGTCCGGACAGGCTCTATGGCTACACCTTC.

This chain's CDR3 is CASMVDRGSYNEQFF. The CDR3 nucleotides are TGTGCCAGCATGGTGGACAGGGGGTCCTACAATGAGCAGTTCTTC. The rearrangement uses TRBV27 and TRBJ2-1; the match to TRBD1 covers 10 bases. CDR1 and CDR2 from the germline V gene are MNHEY and SMNVEV (reference sequence). With V trimmed by 7 bases and J by 1 base, 4 bases remained unmatched. This CDR3 is built from 15 residues.

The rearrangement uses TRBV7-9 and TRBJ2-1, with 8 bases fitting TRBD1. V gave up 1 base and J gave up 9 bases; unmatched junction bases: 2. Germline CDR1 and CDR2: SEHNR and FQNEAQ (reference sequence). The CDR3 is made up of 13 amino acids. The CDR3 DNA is TGTGCCAGCAGCTTAGGGACAGGGCGTGAGCAGTTCTTC. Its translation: CASSLGTGREQFF.

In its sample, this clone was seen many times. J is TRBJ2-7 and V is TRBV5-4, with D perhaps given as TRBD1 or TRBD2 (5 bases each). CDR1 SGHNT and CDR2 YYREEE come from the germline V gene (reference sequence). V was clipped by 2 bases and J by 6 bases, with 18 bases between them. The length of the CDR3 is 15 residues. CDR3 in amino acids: CASSFEGTRRSEQYF. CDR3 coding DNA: TGTGCCAGCAGCTTTGAAGGGACCAGAAGGAGCGAGCAGTACTTC. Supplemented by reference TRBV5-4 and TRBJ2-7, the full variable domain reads ETGVTQSPTHLIKTRGQQVTLRCSSQSGHNTVSWYQQALGQGPQFIFQYYREEENGRGNFPPRFSGLQFPNYSSELNVNALELDDSALYLCASSFEGTRRSEQYFGPGTRLTVT.

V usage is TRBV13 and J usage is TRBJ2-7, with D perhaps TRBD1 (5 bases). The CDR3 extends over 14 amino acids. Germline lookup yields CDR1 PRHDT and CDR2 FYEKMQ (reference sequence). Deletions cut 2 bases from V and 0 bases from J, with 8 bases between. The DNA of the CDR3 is TGTGCCAGCAGCTTAAACCAGGGCTCCTACGAGCAGTACTTC. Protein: CASSLNQGSYEQYF.

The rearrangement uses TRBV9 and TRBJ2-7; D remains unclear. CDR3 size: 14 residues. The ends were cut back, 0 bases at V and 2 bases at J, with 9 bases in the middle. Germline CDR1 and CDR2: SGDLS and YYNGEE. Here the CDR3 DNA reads TGTGCCAGCAGCGTAGTGGGCGGTCCCTACGAGCAGTACTTC. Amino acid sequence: CASSVVGGPYEQYF. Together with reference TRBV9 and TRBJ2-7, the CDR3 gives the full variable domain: DSGVTQTPKHLITATGQRVTLRCSPRSGDLSVYWYQQSLDQGLQFLIQYYNGEERAKGNILERFSAQQFPDLHSELNLSSLELGDSALYFCASSVVGGPYEQYFGPGTRLTVT.

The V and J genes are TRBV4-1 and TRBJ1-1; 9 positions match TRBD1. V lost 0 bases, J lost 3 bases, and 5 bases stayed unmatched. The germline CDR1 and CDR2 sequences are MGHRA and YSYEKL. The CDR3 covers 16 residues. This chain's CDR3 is CASSQEATGGYTEAFF. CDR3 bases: TGCGCCAGCAGCCAAGAAGCGACAGGGGGATACACTGAAGCTTTCTTT.

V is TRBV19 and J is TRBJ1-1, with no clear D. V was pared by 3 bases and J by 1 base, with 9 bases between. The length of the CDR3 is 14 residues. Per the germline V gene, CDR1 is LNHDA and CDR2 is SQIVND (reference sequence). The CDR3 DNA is TGTGCCAGTAGTATCTCCAGCCGGAACACTGAAGCTTTCTTT. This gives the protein CASSISSRNTEAFF.

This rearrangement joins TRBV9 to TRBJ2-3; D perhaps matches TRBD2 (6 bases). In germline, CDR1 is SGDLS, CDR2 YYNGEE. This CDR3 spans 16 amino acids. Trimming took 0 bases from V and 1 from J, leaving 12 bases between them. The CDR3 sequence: CASSVAGTGGTDTQYF. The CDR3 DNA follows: TGTGCCAGCAGCGTAGCTGGGACGGGGGGCACAGATACGCAGTATTTT.

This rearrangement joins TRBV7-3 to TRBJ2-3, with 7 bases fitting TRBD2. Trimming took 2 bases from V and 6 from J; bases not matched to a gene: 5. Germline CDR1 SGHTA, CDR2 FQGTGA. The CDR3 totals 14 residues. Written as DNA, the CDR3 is TGTGCCAGCAGCTTATCGCGGGAGAGCGATACGCAGTATTTT. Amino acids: CASSLSRESDTQYF.

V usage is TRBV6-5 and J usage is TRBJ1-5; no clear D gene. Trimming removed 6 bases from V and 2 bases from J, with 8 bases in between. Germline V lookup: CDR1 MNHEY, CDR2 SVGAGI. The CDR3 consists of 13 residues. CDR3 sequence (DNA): TGTGCCAGCAGCAAAACAGGCAATCAGCCCCAGCATTTT. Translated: CASSKTGNQPQHF.

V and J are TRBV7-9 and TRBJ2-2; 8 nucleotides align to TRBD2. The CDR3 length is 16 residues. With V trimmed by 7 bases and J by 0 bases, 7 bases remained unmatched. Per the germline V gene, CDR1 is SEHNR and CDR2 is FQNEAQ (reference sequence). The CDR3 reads CASMLAGTSNTGELFF. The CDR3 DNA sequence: TGTGCCAGCATGTTAGCGGGAACCTCGAACACCGGGGAGCTGTTTTTT.

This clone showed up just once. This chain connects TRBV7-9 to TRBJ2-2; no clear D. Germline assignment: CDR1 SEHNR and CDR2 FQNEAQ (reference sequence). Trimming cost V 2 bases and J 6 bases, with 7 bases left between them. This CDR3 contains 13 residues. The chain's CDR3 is CASSLLLPGELFF. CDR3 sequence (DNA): TGTGCCAGCAGCTTATTACTCCCCGGGGAGCTGTTTTTT.

In DNA form, the CDR3 reads TGTGCCAGCAGCCAAGTTCTCCCTATGGGGGGGCCTAACTATGGCTACACCTTC. Its protein product is CASSQVLPMGGPNYGYTF. This rearrangement joins TRBV14 to TRBJ1-2, with a possible D match to TRBD1 (6 bases). V was pared by 1 base and J by 0 bases, with 18 bases between. Germline loops: CDR1 SGHDN, CDR2 FVKESK. This CDR3 has 18 amino acids.

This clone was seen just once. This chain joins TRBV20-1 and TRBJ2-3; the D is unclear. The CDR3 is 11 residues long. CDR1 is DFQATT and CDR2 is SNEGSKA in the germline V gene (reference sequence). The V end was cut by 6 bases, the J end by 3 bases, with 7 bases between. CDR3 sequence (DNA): TGCAGTGCCGGAATGACAGATACGCAGTATTTT. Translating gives CSAGMTDTQYF.